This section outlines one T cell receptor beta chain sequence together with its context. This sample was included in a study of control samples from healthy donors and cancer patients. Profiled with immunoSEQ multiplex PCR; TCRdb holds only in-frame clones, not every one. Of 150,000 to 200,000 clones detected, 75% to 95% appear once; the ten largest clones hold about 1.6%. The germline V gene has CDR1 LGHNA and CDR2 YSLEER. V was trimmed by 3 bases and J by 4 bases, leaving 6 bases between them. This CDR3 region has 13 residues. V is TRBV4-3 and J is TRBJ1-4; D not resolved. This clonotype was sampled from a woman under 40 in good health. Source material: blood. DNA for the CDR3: TGCGCCAGCAGCCACAGGAATAATGAAAAACTGTTTTTT. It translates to CASSHRNNEKLFF.